The 15 T cell receptor beta chains given below trace back to one sample, sequenced in a study of regulatory T cells in long-lasting Graves disease. As for time point: newly diagnosed GD, antithyroid drugs for less than 3 months. Generation of the TCR library employed RNA extracted from PBMCs. In building TCR beta libraries, iRepertoire HTBI primers were used together with Arm-PCR of CDR3 regions. TCRdb recomputed calls from the multiplex PCR reads with MiXCR, one row per CDR3 protein. The sample consists of around 250,000 distinct CDR3 sequences, about 17% of them appearing once. The sample also formed part of further work on T cells in Graves' hyperthyroidism and ophthalmopathy.

Sequences were derived from peripheral blood mononuclear cells (PBMCs), sampled at new diagnosis, from a patient treated with antithyroid drugs. The source is a woman aged 25 to 45 with Graves disease.

The chain links TRBV7-2 to TRBJ2-7, with 9 bases identical to TRBD2. Trimming cost V 1 base and J 7 bases; bases outside gene matches: 8. CDR3 length: 15 amino acids. Germline V gives CDR1 SGHTA, CDR2 FQGNSA. CDR3 sequence reads: CASSLGGGGAGEQYF. The CDR3 nucleotides are TGTGCCAGCAGCTTAGGCGGCGGGGGGGCCGGGGAGCAGTACTTC.

Worth noting for this clonotype: This clone may be a read error of a much larger clone one base away. The CDR3 carries no conserved terminal phenylalanine or tryptophan, so it likely arises from a read error. V gene TRBV3-1 combines with J gene TRBJ2-1; D tentatively fits TRBD1 or TRBD2 (5 bases each). The J call may be wrong; the DNA end is better matched by TRBJ2-5. The CDR3 consists of 16 residues. Germline CDR1 reads LGHDT; CDR2 reads YNNKEL (reference sequence). The CDR3 here is CASSKRDPGIEETQYS. DNA for the CDR3: TGTGCCAGCAGCAAACGGGACCCCGGGATCGAAGAGACCCAGTACTCC.

Remarks on this clonotype: Possible read error: a much larger clone is one base away. The J gene is TRBJ1-5, the V gene TRBV18; D is possibly TRBD1 (5 bases). The length of the CDR3 is 15 residues. Germline V lookup: CDR1 KGHSH, CDR2 LQKENI. CDR3 nucleotide sequence: TGTGCCAGCCCACCGGTCAGGGTTAGCAATCAGCCCCAGCATTTT. Translation gives CASPPVRVSNQPQHF.

This clonotype was counted a few times. V usage is TRBV7-9 and J usage is TRBJ2-3, with TRBD2 as a possible D gene (6 bases). The CDR3 extends over 21 amino acids. V gave up 3 bases and J gave up 0 bases, with 28 bases separating them. Germline V gene data show CDR1 as SEHNR and CDR2 as FQNEAQ (reference sequence). The DNA for the CDR3 is TGTGCCAGCAGCTTCCCAGCGGTCGGGGTGGACGGGGGATCGAGCACAGATACGCAGTATTTT. It specifies CASSFPAVGVDGGSSTDTQYF.

This clonotype has a single count. The limits of the CDR3 on the DNA are not certain, so only TCRdb's listed CDR3 is given. The rearrangement joins TRBV7-2 to TRBJ2-5; the table's D call, TRBD1, was not checked against the DNA. The CDR3 totals 20 residues, both ends included. Germline V gives CDR1 SGHTA, CDR2 FQGNSA. The CDR3 spells CASSFYICSARKGAQETQYF.

On this clonotype: A read error may explain this, as a much larger clone is one base away. As the CDR3 is not closed by the conserved phenylalanine or tryptophan, this likely results from a read error. The gene calls are TRBV7-9 and TRBJ2-5; D is perhaps TRBD2 (6 bases). The V and J ends lost 10 bases and 4 bases respectively, with 19 bases between them. The CDR3 has 14 residues. Germline assignment: CDR1 SEHNR and CDR2 FQNEAQ (reference sequence). The CDR3 coding sequence is TGTGCCATCACACCGGAACTAGCTGGAGAGACCCAGTACTTA. This gives the protein CAITPELAGETQYL.

This clonotype was detected ten times or more. This chain joins TRBV7-2 and TRBJ1-2, with 8 bases identical to TRBD1. The junction had 4 bases not matched to a gene; V was cut back by 0 bases and J by 4 bases. Germline loops: CDR1 SGHTA, CDR2 FQGNSA. The CDR3 runs 15 residues. The CDR3 nucleotides are TGTGCCAGCAGCTTAGCGCTAACAGGGGGCTATGGCTACACCTTC. It translates to CASSLALTGGYGYTF.

This clonotype was detected only a few times. The gene calls are TRBV5-4 and TRBJ2-5; 9 bases match TRBD1. Unmatched junction bases numbered 5, after V lost 2 bases and J lost 6 bases. The CDR3 length is 14 residues. The V gene's germline CDR1 is SGHNT and CDR2 YYREEE (reference sequence). CDR3 loop: CASSFDRGKQTQYF. The CDR3 DNA reads TGTGCCAGCAGCTTCGACAGGGGGAAGCAGACCCAGTACTTC.

In its sample, this clonotype was seen many times. The CDR3: CASRGQGAKDYGYTF. The CDR3 nucleotides read TGCGCCAGCAGGGGCCAGGGGGCGAAGGACTATGGCTACACCTTC. This chain joins TRBV10-2 and TRBJ1-2; 8 bases match TRBD1. V gave up 6 bases and J gave up 3 bases; unmatched junction bases: 9. CDR3 length: 15 amino acids. Germline V gene data show CDR1 as WSHSY and CDR2 as SAAADI.

This clonotype was detected ten times or more. This chain links TRBV7-6 with TRBJ1-1; D gene uncertain. CDR3 length equals 12 residues. The germline V gene encodes CDR1 SGHVS and CDR2 FNYEAQ. Trimming took off 5 bases at V and 6 bases at J, with 10 bases between the two ends. CDR3 in amino acids: CASSKNRAEAFF. CDR3 nucleotide sequence: TGTGCCAGCAGCAAAAATCGGGCTGAAGCTTTCTTT.

This clonotype was seen a few times. V is TRBV27 and J is TRBJ1-3; D possibly corresponds to TRBD1 (5 bases). Per germline, CDR1 MNHEY and CDR2 SMNVEV (reference sequence). There are 14 residues in the CDR3. V lost 3 bases and J 3 bases, leaving 9 bases between the germline ends. In DNA, the CDR3 is TGTGCCAGCAGTTTTCAGGGTTATGGAAACACCATATATTTT. It is translated as CASSFQGYGNTIYF.

Only a few counts were recorded for this clonotype. V gene TRBV5-5 combines with J gene TRBJ1-4, with D perhaps matching TRBD1 (6 bases). Between the trimmed V and J ends, which lost 3 bases and 5 bases, there was a span of 17 bases. Germline lookup yields CDR1 SGHKS and CDR2 YYEKEE (reference sequence). The CDR3 length is 16 residues. CDR3 residues: CASSWGGQGENEKLFF. In DNA, the CDR3 is TGTGCCAGCAGCTGGGGGGGCCAGGGAGAAAATGAAAAACTGTTTTTT. Together with reference TRBV5-5 and TRBJ1-4, the CDR3 gives the full variable domain: DAGVTQSPTHLIKTRGQQVTLRCSPISGHKSVSWYQQVLGQGPQFIFQYYEKEERGRGNFPDRFSARQFPNYSSELNVNALLLGDSALYLCASSWGGQGENEKLFFGSGTQLSVL.

The chain employs TRBV28 and TRBJ1-1, with TRBD1 matching over 7 bases. V gave up 5 bases and J gave up 1 base; unmatched junction bases: 4. The germline gives CDR1 MDHEN, CDR2 SYDVKM. CDR3 size: 14 residues. As DNA, the CDR3 is TGTGCCAGCAGTCGACAGGGCTGGAACACTGAAGCTTTCTTT. Its translation: CASSRQGWNTEAFF.

This clonotype was detected many times. The CDR3 is CASSDRDPKLFF. In DNA, the CDR3 is TGCGCCAGCAGTGACAGGGACCCAAAACTGTTTTTT. The chain has TRBV4-1 and TRBJ1-4; 7 nucleotides match TRBD1. The CDR3 has 12 amino acids. Germline lookup yields CDR1 MGHRA and CDR2 YSYEKL. Losses at the gene ends were 6 bases for V and 10 bases for J; bases not matched to a gene: 5.

At least ten counts were recorded for this clonotype. The CDR3 loop reads CSAPRQGVGEKLFF. The CDR3 bases are TGCAGTGCACCCAGACAGGGGGTGGGGGAAAAACTGTTTTTT. The rearrangement links TRBV20-1 to TRBJ1-4; TRBD1 agrees at 9 bases. The CDR3 is 14 residues long. The V gene end was trimmed by 6 bases and the J gene end by 8 bases; junction bases not matched to a gene: 10. Germline V gene sequence: CDR1 DFQATT, CDR2 SNEGSKA (reference sequence).